The 8 T cell receptor beta chains below come from one sample, sequenced in a study of brain metastases from non-small cell lung cancer. Here immunoSEQ multiplex PCR was the method, and the copy in TCRdb shows in-frame clones only, minus some. The sample has around 2,500 clones; around four fifths are singletons. Sequencing input: primary lung tumor tissue. The receptors originated from a donor at least 40 years old with non-small cell lung cancer.

This clone appeared once. V and J are TRBV28 and TRBJ2-1, with 7 positions matching TRBD1. V shed 6 bases, J shed 3 bases, and the junction held 2 bases outside the gene matches. The CDR3 has 13 residues. Germline assignment: CDR1 MDHEN and CDR2 SYDVKM. The CDR3 reads CASRRTGYNEQFF. The DNA for the CDR3 is TGTGCCAGCAGAAGGACAGGCTACAATGAGCAGTTCTTC.

The gene calls are TRBV5-1 and TRBJ2-1, with D uncertain. Deletions cut 6 bases from V and 7 bases from J, with 8 bases between. Per the germline V gene, CDR1 is SGHRS and CDR2 is YFSETQ. This CDR3 is 11 amino acids long. The CDR3 sequence is CASTSGNEQFF. The CDR3 bases are TGCGCCAGCACCTCCGGAAATGAGCAGTTCTTC.

The chain is built from TRBV30 and TRBJ1-2; TRBD1 agrees at 9 bases. V lost 2 bases to trimming and J lost 4 bases; unmatched junction nucleotides: 5. The CDR3 contains 14 residues. Germline V lookup: CDR1 GTSNPN, CDR2 SVGIG (reference sequence). For the CDR3, the DNA is TGTGCCTGGAGTCGGACAGGGGCTTTCTATGGCTACACCTTC. Translation: CAWSRTGAFYGYTF.

This sequence joins TRBV6-1 and TRBJ2-1, with D tentatively TRBD2 (5 bases). The germline gives CDR1 MNHNS, CDR2 SASEGT. This CDR3 spans 16 amino acids. Trimming took off 0 bases at V and 10 bases at J, with 19 bases between the two ends. The CDR3 coding sequence is TGTGCCAGCAGTGAAGCCGGGGATATAAGTCGAAGAGAGCAGTTCTTC. Protein sequence: CASSEAGDISRREQFF.

For this clone: The junction and the germline gene differ at one end; a read error may be behind it. Additional DNA sequences in this sample encode the identical CDR3. The rearrangement uses TRBV2 and TRBJ1-6; maybe TRBD1 (5 bases). Germline-derived CDR1 and CDR2 are SNHLY and FYNNEI. The CDR3 totals 15 residues. The CDR3 bases are TGTGCTAGCAGGCGGGGGGATAGATCCGCGTCACCCCTTCACTTT. This codes for CASRRGDRSASPLHF.

The V gene is TRBV7-6, the J gene TRBJ2-5, with D tentatively TRBD2 (6 bases). Deletions cut 1 base from V and 2 bases from J, with 17 bases between. This CDR3 has 17 amino acids. Germline-derived CDR1 and CDR2 are SGHVS and FNYEAQ. CDR3: CASSLDGRGKIQETQYF. DNA for the CDR3: TGTGCCAGCAGCTTAGATGGGCGGGGCAAAATTCAAGAGACCCAGTACTTC.

The rearrangement joins TRBV4-2 to TRBJ2-7; 8 bases are shared with TRBD1. In germline, CDR1 is LGHNA, CDR2 YNFKEQ. The CDR3 runs to 13 residues. V shed 6 bases, J shed 5 bases, and the junction held 6 bases outside the gene matches. CDR3 sequence: CASRQTGVDEQYF. The CDR3 nucleotides read TGTGCCAGCAGACAGACAGGGGTAGACGAGCAGTACTTC.

The chain has TRBV7-2 and TRBJ1-4; D gene unclear. CDR1 is SGHTA and CDR2 is FQGNSA in the germline V gene. Deletions cut 6 bases from V and 2 bases from J, with 13 bases between. This CDR3 comprises 15 residues. The CDR3 DNA sequence: TGTGCCAGCAGTGCAGTCGGGAACACTAATGAAAAACTGTTTTTT. It codes for CASSAVGNTNEKLFF. Variable domain in full (rest from reference TRBV7-2 and TRBJ1-4): GAGVSQSPSNKVTEKGKDVELRCDPISGHTALYWYRQSLGQGLEFLIYFQGNSAPDKSGLPSDRFSAERTGGSVSTLTIQRTQQEDSAVYLCASSAVGNTNEKLFFGSGTQLSVL.